Listed below are T cell receptor beta chains from one sample, sequenced in a study of blood T cells in healthy people across ages. TCRdb reanalysed the 5' RACE reads using MiXCR and keeps one entry per CDR3 protein. The sample lists about 840,000 distinct CDR3 sequences; 29% were seen once. This sample was also put to use in a study of T cells of mothers and their children.

Sequenced: blood. The receptors were gathered from a woman between 35 and 50 years old in good health. Each CDR3 is given without its conserved first and last residue.

V: TRBV12-3/TRBV12-4
J: TRBJ1-1
CDR3: ASSLALWGATGTEAF

V: TRBV2
J: TRBJ2-5
CDR3: ASSDLAETQY

V: TRBV19
J: TRBJ2-3
CDR3: VSSAPGSDPNTQY

V: TRBV20-1
J: TRBJ1-2
CDR3: SASRGMGSYGYT

V: TRBV14
J: TRBJ1-1
CDR3: ASSQVGRAVNTEAF

V: TRBV7-9
J: TRBJ1-4
CDR3: ASSRIGGGQGPNEKLF

V: TRBV20-1
J: TRBJ2-1
CDR3: SAPLRGREFSNEQF

V: TRBV4-3
J: TRBJ2-3
CDR3: TSSQDSWTGGVTDTQY

V: TRBV18
J: TRBJ2-5
CDR3: ASSPEGPGQETQY

V: TRBV27
J: TRBJ1-6
CDR3: ASRLGSQSNSPLH

V: TRBV4-3
J: TRBJ1-2
CDR3: ASSQDFSRGHT

V: TRBV5-1
J: TRBJ1-1
CDR3: ASSTVPQNMNTEAF

V: TRBV28
J: TRBJ2-7
CDR3: ASRATGTSYEQY

V: TRBV7-9
J: TRBJ2-7
CDR3: ASSLSLDQGQY

V: TRBV4-3
J: TRBJ2-1
CDR3: ASSQDWGTSSYNEQF

V: TRBV28
J: TRBJ1-1
CDR3: ASSFDQGGQSTEAF

V: TRBV5-1
J: TRBJ2-7
CDR3: ASSLAGRVVDEQY

V: TRBV11-2
J: TRBJ1-2
CDR3: ASSPGPYRIEGQGDYGYT

V: TRBV7-9
J: TRBJ2-5
CDR3: ASSLGLAGRNQETQY

V: TRBV6-6
J: TRBJ2-5
CDR3: ASTSAAQETQY

V: TRBV7-9
J: TRBJ2-1
CDR3: ASSLWASPQF

V: TRBV9
J: TRBJ2-5
CDR3: ASSVVAGGQETQY